A selection of T cell receptor beta chains follows, all from one sample in a study of memory CD4+ T cells and cytomegalovirus serostatus. Profiling relied on immunoSEQ multiplex PCR, and the TCRdb table lists in-frame clones only, not all of them. This sample yields tens of thousands of clones, of which under 80% are seen a single time; 0.5% to 0.8% belongs to the top ten. Sequencing was performed on memory CD4+ T cells from blood. The receptors were sampled from an adult in good health and CMV-seronegative. Some clones in this sample may be carry-over from other donors' samples. Both conserved end residues are part of each CDR3. D genes are given only for firm matches. Clone size is not always given. Where it is, it says once, few, many or a class for expanded clones.

v_gene	j_gene	abundance	d_gene	CDR3nt	CDR3aa
TRBV5-1	TRBJ1-2	NA	NA	TGCGCCAGCAGCTCGACCAACTATGGCTACACCTTC	CASSSTNYGYTF
TRBV2	TRBJ2-7	NA	TRBD1	TGTGCCAGCAGTTCCCCTTGGGACAGGGGAACCTACGAGCAGTACTTC	CASSSPWDRGTYEQYF
TRBV15	TRBJ1-1	once	NA	TGTGCCACCAGCAGAGAGTGGAACACTGAAGCTTTCTTT	CATSREWNTEAFF
TRBV7-2	TRBJ1-2	NA	NA	TGTGCCAGCAGCTTAGTACAGATCTATGGCTACACCTTC	CASSLVQIYGYTF
TRBV10-3	TRBJ2-5	NA	TRBD2	TGTGCCATAGGAGGGAGGGCGGGGGAAGAGACCCAGTACTTC	CAIGGRAGEETQYF
TRBV5-6	TRBJ1-4	NA	NA	TGTGCCAGCAAACTCTCGCGGGACGGTTATGAAAAACTGTTTTTT	CASKLSRDGYEKLFF
TRBV6-1	TRBJ2-7	once	NA	TGTGCCAGCAGTCGGACGTACGCCTACGAGCAGTACTTC	CASSRTYAYEQYF
TRBV14	TRBJ1-2	few	NA	TGTGCCAGCAGCCAAGATGGTCAGGGTATGCGAGTTGGCTACACCTTC	CASSQDGQGMRVGYTF
TRBV27	TRBJ1-6	NA	NA	TGTGCCAGCAGTTTATCCCAGGGGACGGGTTCACCCCTCCACTTT	CASSLSQGTGSPLHF
TRBV19	TRBJ2-1	NA	TRBD2	TGTGCCAGTAGTATAGGTCGGGGGGGTTCCTACAATGAGCAGTTCTTC	CASSIGRGGSYNEQFF
TRBV29-1	TRBJ1-1	few	TRBD1	TGCAGCGTCAGGGGGGCGAACACTGAAGCTTTCTTT	CSVRGANTEAFF
TRBV5-4	TRBJ2-5	few	NA	TGTGCCAGCAGCTTACAAGAGACCCAGTACTTC	CASSLQETQYF